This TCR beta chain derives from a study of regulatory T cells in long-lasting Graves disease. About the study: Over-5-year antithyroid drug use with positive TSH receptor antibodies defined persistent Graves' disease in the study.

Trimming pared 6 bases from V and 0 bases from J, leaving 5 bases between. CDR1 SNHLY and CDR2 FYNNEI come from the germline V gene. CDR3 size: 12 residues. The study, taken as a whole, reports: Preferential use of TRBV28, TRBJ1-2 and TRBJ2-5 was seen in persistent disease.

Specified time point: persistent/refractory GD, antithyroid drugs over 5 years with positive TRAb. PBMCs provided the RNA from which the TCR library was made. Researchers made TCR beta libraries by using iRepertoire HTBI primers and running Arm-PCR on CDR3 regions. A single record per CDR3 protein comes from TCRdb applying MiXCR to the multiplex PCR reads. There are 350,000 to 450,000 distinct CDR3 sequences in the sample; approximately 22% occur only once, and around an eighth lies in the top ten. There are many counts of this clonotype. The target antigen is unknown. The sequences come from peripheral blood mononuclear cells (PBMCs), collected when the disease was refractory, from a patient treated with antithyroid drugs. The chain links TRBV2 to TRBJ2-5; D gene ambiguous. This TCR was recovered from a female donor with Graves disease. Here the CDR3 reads CASRVNQETQYF. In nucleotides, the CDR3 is TGTGCCAGCAGGGTCAACCAAGAGACCCAGTACTTC. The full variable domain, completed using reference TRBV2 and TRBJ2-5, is EPEVTQTPSHQVTQMGQEVILRCVPISNHLYFYWYRQILGQKVEFLVSFYNNEISEKSEIFDDQFSVERPDGSNFTLKIRSTKLEDSAMYFCASRVNQETQYFGPGTRLLVL.